This TCR beta chain was sequenced during a study of blood T cell repertoires in COVID-19. Study-wide context: Spain, Italy and the United States supplied samples that represented acute and convalescent COVID-19. From T cells, B-cell-depleted T cells, or PBMCs came the material, which was cDNA or gDNA.

With V trimmed by 4 bases and J by 4 bases, 6 bases remained unmatched. Germline-derived CDR1 and CDR2 are SQVTM and ANQGSEA. The CDR3 is 13 residues long. Per the original methods: Estimated nucleated cell counts came from reference gene primer amplification. Sequencing used immunoSEQ multiplex PCR; TCRdb keeps in-frame clones, though not all of them. For V, J and clone size, that table is used; D and trimming come from the DNA. The table has around 30,000 clones, about 65% seen once. The sequencing sample was made of peripheral blood. The chain couples TRBV29-1 to TRBJ1-1, with TRBD1 matching over 7 bases. This receptor was obtained from a human donor in a cohort sampled during active COVID-19. The CDR3 sequence: CSVGQGRGTEAFF. For the CDR3, the DNA is TGCAGCGTTGGACAGGGACGAGGCACTGAAGCTTTCTTT. Looking up the rest from reference TRBV29-1 and TRBJ1-1 gives the full variable domain: SAVISQKPSRDICQRGTSLTIQCQVDSQVTMMFWYRQQPGQSLTLIATANQGSEATYESGFVIDKFPISRPNLTFSTLTVSNMSPEDSSIYLCSVGQGRGTEAFFGQGTRLTVV.